These 31 T cell receptor beta chains came from one sample sequenced in a study of blood T cells in healthy people across ages. Then a second PCR, running about 6 to 11 cycles, was carried out with a sample-barcoded 5' primer and a J-beta primer mix. TCRdb re-called the 5' RACE reads with MiXCR, one entry per CDR3 protein. The sample carries 800,000 or so distinct CDR3 sequences, 20% to 25% recorded once. The same sample was also used in a study of T cells of mothers and their children.

Sequenced material: blood. The receptors shown here come from a boy between 10 and 17 years old in good health.

In this sample, this clonotype turned up many times. At one end the junction does not follow the germline gene, possibly because of a read error. The chain links TRBV5-1 to TRBJ2-7; D assignment may be TRBD1 or TRBD2 (8 bases each). Germline V lookup: CDR1 SGHRS, CDR2 YFSETQ. The CDR3 consists of 15 residues. The CDR3: CASSLAGTGSYEQYF. CDR3 nucleotide sequence: TGTGCCAGCAGCTTAGCGGGGACAGGATCCTACGAGCAGTACTTC.

This clonotype has a handful of counts. In DNA, the CDR3 is TGTGCCAGCAGTTTACAGTGGGGTTGGGACGAGCAGTACTTC. It encodes CASSLQWGWDEQYF. The V gene is TRBV27, the J gene TRBJ2-5, with D unresolved. The J call may be in error: the DNA end matches TRBJ2-7 better. The CDR3 runs 14 residues. Germline CDR1 is MNHEY and CDR2 is SMNVEV (reference sequence).

This chain connects TRBV12-3 or TRBV12-4 to TRBJ2-1; 11 bases map to TRBD2. Trimming at V came to 4 bases and at J to 5 bases, leaving 16 bases not matched to a gene. There are 19 residues in the CDR3. CDR3 coding DNA: TGTGCCAGCAGTTCCACCAAACCTCATAGCGGGAGGGGGGACAATGAGCAGTTCTTC. It yields the protein CASSSTKPHSGRGDNEQFF.

This clonotype was observed a few times. The chain employs TRBV28 and TRBJ1-2; D gene uncertain. This CDR3 has 11 residues. From germline, CDR1 is MDHEN and CDR2 SYDVKM. V was pared by 8 bases and J by 8 bases, with 12 bases between. The CDR3 sequence is CASAGDRGYTF. Written as DNA, the CDR3 is TGTGCCAGCGCCGGCGACCGGGGCTACACCTTC.

This clonotype was recorded only once. The junction departs from the called germline gene at one end, perhaps through a read error. The gene calls are TRBV7-9 and TRBJ1-2, with a possible D match to TRBD1 (5 bases). CDR3 length equals 12 residues. Germline V gene sequence: CDR1 SEHNR, CDR2 FQNEAQ (reference sequence). The CDR3 loop reads CASSPDNFGYTF. CDR3 coding DNA: TGTGCCAGCAGCCCGGACAACTTTGGCTACACCTTC.

The V and J genes are TRBV5-1 and TRBJ2-4; tentative D call: TRBD2 (6 bases). CDR3 length: 15 amino acids. The V end lost 3 bases, the J end lost 8 bases, and 18 bases lay between the germline ends. Germline loops: CDR1 SGHRS, CDR2 YFSETQ. The CDR3 spells CASSSPEGRTDIQYF. CDR3 nucleotides: TGCGCCAGCAGCTCTCCGGAGGGGCGGACGGACATTCAGTACTTC.

This rearrangement joins TRBV18 to TRBJ1-4; D is uncertain. The germline gives CDR1 KGHSH, CDR2 LQKENI. CDR3 size: 15 residues. The V end was cut by 1 base, the J end by 5 bases, with 11 bases between. The CDR3 nucleotides read TGTGCCAGCTCACCACGAGGCAGTAAAAATGAAAAACTGTTTTTT. It specifies CASSPRGSKNEKLFF.

This clonotype was recorded a few times. One end of the junction does not line up with germline, which may come from a read error. The chain combines TRBV2 with TRBJ2-3, with 7 bases aligning to TRBD1. In germline, CDR1 is SNHLY, CDR2 FYNNEI. The CDR3 loop spans 15 amino acids. The CDR3 loop reads CASSDPPEGTDTQYF. The DNA for the CDR3 is TGTGCCAGCAGTGATCCGCCGGAAGGGACAGATACGCAATATTTT.

This chain uses TRBV5-1 with TRBJ1-1, with 8 bases matching TRBD1. V shed 0 bases, J shed 1 base, and the junction held 2 bases outside the gene matches. The CDR3 extends over 15 amino acids. CDR1 SGHRS and CDR2 YFSETQ come from the germline V gene. The CDR3 DNA follows: TGCGCCAGCAGCTTGGTGCAGGGGGCGAACACTGAAGCTTTCTTT. Translating it yields CASSLVQGANTEAFF.

This clonotype was seen only a few times. J is TRBJ2-5 and V is TRBV24-1; possibly TRBD2 for D (5 bases). The CDR3 is made up of 15 amino acids. Germline CDR1 KGHDR, CDR2 SFDVKD. CDR3 nucleotide sequence: TGTGCTCCCCATAGGCGGACTCGCCACCAAGAGACCCAGTACTTC. Its protein product is CAPHRRTRHQETQYF.

The chain recombines TRBV7-9 with TRBJ1-6, with unresolved D. Germline V gives CDR1 SEHNR, CDR2 FQNEAQ (reference sequence). The CDR3 consists of 12 residues. V lost 5 bases and J 8 bases, leaving 7 bases between the germline ends. The CDR3 nucleotides read TGTGCCAGCAGCCCGGAGGATTCACCCCTCCACTTT. Translated, it gives CASSPEDSPLHF.

A few counts support this clonotype. V usage is TRBV15 and J usage is TRBJ2-5, with 7 bases matching TRBD2. The CDR3 totals 15 residues. Per germline, CDR1 LNHNV and CDR2 YYDKDF (reference sequence). The V and J ends lost 0 bases and 11 bases, in that order; junction bases with no gene match: 12. The CDR3 DNA is TGTGCCACCAGCAGAGATTGGGCTAGCGGCCGAGTTCAGTACTTC. It translates to CATSRDWASGRVQYF. Based on the CDR3 plus reference TRBV15 and TRBJ2-5, the full variable domain is DAMVIQNPRYQVTQFGKPVTLSCSQTLNHNVMYWYQQKSSQAPKLLFHYYDKDFNNEADTPDNFQSRRPNTSFCFLDIRSPGLGDTAMYLCATSRDWASGRVQYFGPGTRLLVL.

A few counts support this clonotype. This chain joins TRBV12-3 or TRBV12-4 and TRBJ1-4; 8 nucleotides match TRBD1. J was trimmed by 7 bases and V by 5 bases; bases with no gene match: 6. This CDR3 has 14 residues. This CDR3 is CASSPGTGSEKLFF. The CDR3 DNA reads TGTGCCAGCAGTCCCGGGACAGGATCTGAAAAACTGTTTTTT.

The J gene is TRBJ2-1, the V gene TRBV20-1; 9 nucleotides align to TRBD2. This CDR3 has 17 residues. Germline trimming cut 6 bases from V and 5 bases from J; bases unmatched to any gene: 17. The germline V gene has CDR1 DFQATT and CDR2 SNEGSKA (reference sequence). CDR3 amino acids: CSAPGGGRVGANNEQFF. The CDR3 nucleotides read TGCAGTGCCCCGGGCGGCGGGAGGGTGGGAGCGAACAATGAGCAGTTCTTC.

This clonotype was counted only a few times. The junction departs from germline at one end; a sequencing error may be responsible. The chain couples TRBV12-3 or TRBV12-4 to TRBJ1-4; D is unclear. This CDR3 is 12 amino acids long. The chain's CDR3 is CASSFWDEKLLF. CDR3 in DNA: TGTGCCAGCAGTTTCTGGGATGAAAAACTGCTTTTT.

This clonotype was recorded a few times. The chain uses TRBV6-5 and TRBJ2-7; the D gene is possibly TRBD2 (5 bases). Germline CDR1 is MNHEY and CDR2 is SVGAGI. V was cut by 6 bases and J by 2 bases, with 11 bases left in between. The CDR3 runs to 13 residues. Written as DNA, the CDR3 is TGTGCCAGCAGGTCGAGGCGGGCCTACGAGCAGTACTTC. Its translation is CASRSRRAYEQYF.

This chain uses TRBV7-2 with TRBJ2-2; TRBD2 matches at 8 bases. Looked up from germline, CDR1 is SGHTA and CDR2 is FQGNSA. V was clipped by 5 bases and J by 4 bases; unmatched bases: 6. This CDR3 spans 15 amino acids. Written as DNA, the CDR3 is TGTGCCAGCAGCCCCGGGACTAGGCTCACCGGGGAGCTGTTTTTT. Amino acids: CASSPGTRLTGELFF. The full variable domain, its missing parts supplied by reference TRBV7-2 and TRBJ2-2, is GAGVSQSPSNKVTEKGKDVELRCDPISGHTALYWYRQSLGQGLEFLIYFQGNSAPDKSGLPSDRFSAERTGGSVSTLTIQRTQQEDSAVYLCASSPGTRLTGELFFGEGSRLTVL.

This sequence joins TRBV4-3 and TRBJ2-1; D possibly corresponds to TRBD2 (6 bases). Looked up from germline, CDR1 is LGHNA and CDR2 is YSLEER. V lost 0 bases to trimming and J lost 6 bases, with 12 bases between them. There are 15 residues in the CDR3. In DNA, the CDR3 is TGCGCCAGCAGCCAAGATCAGGTGGAGGGCAATGAGCAGTTCTTC. Translating gives CASSQDQVEGNEQFF.

The chain couples TRBV6-2 or TRBV6-3 to TRBJ2-7; 12 bases fit TRBD1. V was pared by 7 bases and J by 4 bases, with 5 bases of the junction left unmatched. Germline V gene data show CDR1 as MNHEY and CDR2 as SVGEGT. The CDR3 runs to 14 residues. CDR3 protein: CASKPGQGAYEQYF. CDR3 sequence (DNA): TGTGCCAGCAAACCGGGACAGGGGGCTTACGAGCAGTACTTC.

Only a few counts were recorded for this clonotype. The V gene is TRBV2, the J gene TRBJ1-2, with TRBD1 identical over 9 bases. This CDR3 comprises 13 residues. Looked up from germline, CDR1 is SNHLY and CDR2 is FYNNEI. V lost 11 bases and J lost 8; bases outside the gene matches: 12. The CDR3: CAGGLGQGRGYTF. The DNA for the CDR3 is TGTGCCGGCGGATTGGGACAGGGCCGGGGCTACACCTTC.

The V and J genes are TRBV2 and TRBJ2-4; D gene uncertain. With 4 bases removed from V and 3 bases from J, the gap between germline ends came to 13 bases. The CDR3 covers 15 residues. Germline V gene data show CDR1 as SNHLY and CDR2 as FYNNEI. The CDR3, as DNA: TGTGCCAGCAGTGCTTCGGAGACCGGCAAAAACATTCAGTACTTC. This encodes CASSASETGKNIQYF.

In this sample, this clonotype turned up a few times. The CDR3 coding sequence is TGTGCCAGCAGTCCAACAGGGGTCGGGGAGCTGTTTTTT. It encodes CASSPTGVGELFF. The chain has TRBV6-2 or TRBV6-3 and TRBJ2-2; 7 positions match TRBD1. The CDR3 spans 13 residues. The germline V gene encodes CDR1 MNHEY and CDR2 SVGEGT. The V gene end was trimmed by 5 bases and the J gene end by 7 bases; junction bases not matched to a gene: 4.

This clonotype has just a few counts. The rearrangement links TRBV6-5 to TRBJ2-5; 8 bases fit TRBD1. V lost 4 bases and J lost 1; bases outside the gene matches: 8. This CDR3 spans 16 amino acids. Germline V gene sequence: CDR1 MNHEY, CDR2 SVGAGI. CDR3 residues: CASSSRTGIGQETQYF. CDR3 bases: TGTGCCAGCAGTTCTCGGACAGGGATAGGCCAAGAGACCCAGTACTTC.

A note on this clonotype: The CDR3 does not end in the conserved phenylalanine or tryptophan, so this is likely a read error. V usage is TRBV12-3 or TRBV12-4 and J usage is TRBJ2-5; D is unresolved. V dropped 8 bases and J dropped 4 bases, with 5 bases sitting between them. The CDR3 contains 10 residues. The CDR3 spells CASDGETQYL. The CDR3 nucleotides are TGTGCCAGCGATGGAGAGACCCAGTACTTG.

This clonotype came up a few times. The V and J genes are TRBV20-1 and TRBJ2-3, with 15 bases identical to TRBD2. This CDR3 contains 16 residues. V lost 5 bases to trimming and J lost 5 bases; unmatched junction nucleotides: 8. Germline V gene data show CDR1 as DFQATT and CDR2 as SNEGSKA (reference sequence). The CDR3, as DNA: TGCAGTGCTCATAGGACTAGCGGGGGGGCCGGAGATACGCAGTATTTT. Translated: CSAHRTSGGAGDTQYF.

The table lists this clonotype with a few counts. The chain uses TRBV12-3 or TRBV12-4 and TRBJ2-5, with 9 bases that match TRBD2. V was clipped by 7 bases and J by 5 bases; unmatched bases: 11. This CDR3 has 15 amino acids. CDR3 in DNA: TGTGCCAGCACGGCGTCTAGCGGGGATTCCGAGACCCAGTACTTC. Amino acids: CASTASSGDSETQYF.

This clonotype turned up a few times. The chain combines TRBV20-1 with TRBJ2-1, with 11 bases that match TRBD2. The V segment lost 6 bases and the J segment 8 bases; nucleotides outside the gene matches: 9. Per the germline V gene, CDR1 is DFQATT and CDR2 is SNEGSKA (reference sequence). CDR3 length equals 14 residues. The DNA of the CDR3 is TGCAGTGCCTCGACTAGCGGGGTAATTTATGAGCAGTTCTTC. This translates into CSASTSGVIYEQFF.

This clonotype has just a few counts. The chain combines TRBV4-1 with TRBJ2-7, with 13 nucleotides matching TRBD2. In germline, CDR1 is MGHRA, CDR2 YSYEKL. This CDR3 is built from 15 residues. Trimming cost V 3 bases and J 8 bases; bases outside gene matches: 7. Here the CDR3 reads CASSHRLAGGYKQYF. The CDR3 coding sequence is TGCGCCAGCAGCCATCGACTAGCGGGGGGTTACAAGCAGTACTTC.

V gene TRBV6-6 combines with J gene TRBJ2-3; D remains ambiguous. The length of the CDR3 is 13 residues. V was pared by 6 bases and J by 6 bases, with 13 bases between. Looked up from germline, CDR1 is MNHNY and CDR2 is SVGAGI (reference sequence). The CDR3 DNA follows: TGTGCCAGCAGCACCTTAATGGGGGATACGCAGTATTTT. Protein: CASSTLMGDTQYF.

This chain connects TRBV5-1 to TRBJ1-1; 8 bases match TRBD1. CDR1 is SGHRS and CDR2 is YFSETQ in the germline V gene. The CDR3 runs to 13 residues. The junction had 8 bases not matched to a gene; V was cut back by 6 bases and J by 7 bases. The CDR3 nucleotides are TGCGCCAGCACGGGACAGGTTGGTGGTGAAGCTTTCTTT. The encoded protein is CASTGQVGGEAFF.

The chain is built from TRBV5-1 and TRBJ2-1; D gene unclear. TRBJ2-7 explains the end of the DNA better; the J call may be wrong. The V gene's germline CDR1 is SGHRS and CDR2 YFSETQ. This CDR3 comprises 15 residues. CDR3 protein: CASSLSALSSYEQYF. The CDR3 DNA follows: TGCGCCAGCAGCTTGTCGGCACTTTCATCCTACGAGCAGTACTTC.